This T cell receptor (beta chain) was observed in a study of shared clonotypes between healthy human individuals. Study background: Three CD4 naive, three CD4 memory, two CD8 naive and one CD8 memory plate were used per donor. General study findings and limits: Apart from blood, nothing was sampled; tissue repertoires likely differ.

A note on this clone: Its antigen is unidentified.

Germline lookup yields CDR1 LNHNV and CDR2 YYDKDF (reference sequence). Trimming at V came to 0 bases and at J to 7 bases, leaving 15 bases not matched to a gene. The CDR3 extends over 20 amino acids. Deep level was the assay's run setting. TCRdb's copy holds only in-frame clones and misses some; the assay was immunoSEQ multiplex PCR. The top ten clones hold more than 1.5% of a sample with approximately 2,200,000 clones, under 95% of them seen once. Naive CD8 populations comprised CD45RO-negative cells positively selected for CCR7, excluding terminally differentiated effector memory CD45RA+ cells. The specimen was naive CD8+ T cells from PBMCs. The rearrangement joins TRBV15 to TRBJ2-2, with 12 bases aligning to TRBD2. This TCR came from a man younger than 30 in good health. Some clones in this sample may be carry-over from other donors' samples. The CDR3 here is CATSRDRTSGASGGHGELFF. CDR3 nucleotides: TGTGCCACCAGCAGAGATCGGACTAGCGGGGCCTCGGGGGGTCACGGGGAGCTGTTTTTT.